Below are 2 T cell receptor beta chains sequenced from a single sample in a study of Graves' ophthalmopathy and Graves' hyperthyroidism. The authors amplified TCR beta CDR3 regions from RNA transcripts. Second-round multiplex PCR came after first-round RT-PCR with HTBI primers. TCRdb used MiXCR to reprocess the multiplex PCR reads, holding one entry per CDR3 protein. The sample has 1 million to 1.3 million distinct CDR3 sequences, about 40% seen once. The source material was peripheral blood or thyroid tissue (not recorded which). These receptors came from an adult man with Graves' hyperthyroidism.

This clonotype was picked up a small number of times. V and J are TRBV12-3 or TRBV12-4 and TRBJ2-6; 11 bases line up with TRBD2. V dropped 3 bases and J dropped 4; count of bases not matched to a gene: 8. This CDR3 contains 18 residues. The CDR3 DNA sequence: TGTGCCAGCAGTTTTGGACTAGCGGGTGGGGAGGGGGCCAACGTCCTGACTTTC. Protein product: CASSFGLAGGEGANVLTF.

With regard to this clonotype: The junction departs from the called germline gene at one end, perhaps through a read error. CDR3 loop: CAISAPHRDEQYF. DNA of the CDR3: TGTGCCATCAGTGCCCCTCACAGGGACGAGCAGTACTTC. V is TRBV12-3 or TRBV12-4 and J is TRBJ2-7, with D possibly being TRBD1 (6 bases). The CDR3 has 13 amino acids.